The next 21 T cell receptor beta chains were all read from a single sample in a study of T cell responses to AZD1222 COVID-19 vaccine. Assay used: immunoSEQ multiplex PCR; TCRdb lists only in-frame clones, some missing. Found here are about 84,000 clones, 80% to 95% of them singletons; the top ten hold approximately 10%. This material consisted of peripheral blood, taken 28 days after the second AZD1222 dose. The receptor source for this set is an adult who received the AZD1222 COVID-19 vaccine.

The rearrangement links TRBV5-1 to TRBJ2-7; TRBD2 is a possible D gene (6 bases). CDR1 is SGHRS, CDR2 YFSETQ, per germline. The CDR3 length is 14 residues. Trimming removed 4 bases at V and 1 base at J, with 12 bases between. The CDR3 reads CASSAGRRSYEQYF. CDR3 coding DNA: TGCGCCAGCAGCGCGGGACGGCGATCCTACGAGCAGTACTTC.

This clone was counted a single time. The CDR3 here is CASSLVAGNNEQFF. Written as DNA, the CDR3 is TGTGCCAGCAGCTTAGTCGCAGGAAACAATGAGCAGTTCTTC. This chain links TRBV11-3 with TRBJ2-1; D gene unclear. The V end lost 1 base, the J end lost 5 bases, and 9 bases lay between the germline ends. Per germline, CDR1 SGHNT and CDR2 YENEEA. The CDR3 contains 14 residues.

The CDR3 nucleotides are TGTGCCAGCAGTGAAGCGCTTCAGGGGTTTTCTGGCTACACCTTC. Translated: CASSEALQGFSGYTF. This sequence joins TRBV6-1 and TRBJ1-2, with D maybe TRBD1 (6 bases). From germline, CDR1 is MNHNS and CDR2 SASEGT. This CDR3 is built from 15 residues. The V gene lost 0 bases and the J gene lost 7 bases, with 15 bases spanning the gap.

The genes are TRBV3-1 (or the pseudogene TRBV3-2) and TRBJ1-1; no firm D call. V was cut by 4 bases and J by 4 bases, with 16 bases left in between. Germline CDR1 and CDR2: LGHDT and YNNKEL (reference sequence). This CDR3 region has 15 residues. In nucleotides, the CDR3 is TGTGCCAGCAGCCGCAGACGGACCGCAGGCACTGAAGCTTTCTTT. Its translation: CASSRRRTAGTEAFF.

This rearrangement joins TRBV6-5 to TRBJ2-1; the D gene is possibly TRBD1 (6 bases). The V gene lost 8 bases and the J gene lost 0 bases, with 14 bases spanning the gap. Germline V gene sequence: CDR1 MNHEY, CDR2 SVGAGI. The CDR3 totals 15 residues. CDR3 sequence (DNA): TGTGCCAGCGTTGTAGACAGGAGCTCCTACAATGAGCAGTTCTTC. Amino acids: CASVVDRSSYNEQFF.

The CDR3 here is CASVMGQGLSYNEQFF. CDR3 DNA: TGTGCCAGCGTGATGGGACAGGGGCTCTCCTACAATGAGCAGTTCTTC. This chain links TRBV2 with TRBJ2-1; 10 positions match TRBD1. From germline, CDR1 is SNHLY and CDR2 FYNNEI. CDR3 length: 16 residues. J gave up 0 bases and V 8 bases, and 7 bases lay outside the gene matches.

This chain uses TRBV6-5 with TRBJ2-2; no firm D call. This CDR3 spans 13 amino acids. Trimming pared 7 bases from V and 5 bases from J, leaving 11 bases between. CDR1 and CDR2 (germline): MNHEY, SVGAGI. CDR3 amino acids: CASMSGRTGELFF. The CDR3 nucleotides read TGTGCCAGCATGAGTGGGCGGACCGGGGAGCTGTTTTTT.

The chain employs TRBV28 and TRBJ1-4; maybe TRBD1 (6 bases). The germline V gene encodes CDR1 MDHEN and CDR2 SYDVKM. The CDR3 loop spans 17 amino acids. V lost 5 bases and J lost 0, with 16 bases in between. The CDR3 reads CASSGADRSATNEKLFF. CDR3 DNA sequence: TGTGCCAGCAGTGGAGCGGACAGATCAGCAACTAATGAAAAACTGTTTTTT.

The rearrangement uses TRBV28 and TRBJ2-7; D is ambiguous. V lost 5 bases and J lost 3, with 11 bases in between. Germline V gives CDR1 MDHEN, CDR2 SYDVKM. CDR3 length: 13 amino acids. The CDR3 is CASSPPPHYEQYF. The CDR3 bases are TGTGCCAGCAGTCCCCCTCCCCACTACGAGCAGTACTTC.

V and J are TRBV5-1 and TRBJ1-1; 12 positions match TRBD1. This CDR3 comprises 14 residues. Germline-derived CDR1 and CDR2 are SGHRS and YFSETQ. V gave up 4 bases and J gave up 8 bases; unmatched junction bases: 6. CDR3 sequence reads: CASSTGTGGREAFF. CDR3 DNA: TGCGCCAGCAGCACCGGGACAGGGGGCCGGGAAGCTTTCTTT.

The chain uses TRBV7-2 and TRBJ1-3; no clear D. CDR1 is SGHTA and CDR2 is FQGNSA in the germline V gene. Trimming cost V 5 bases and J 0 bases, with 5 bases left between them. This CDR3 spans 13 amino acids. CDR3 nucleotide sequence: TGTGCCAGCAGCCCATACTCTGGAAACACCATATATTTT. Protein sequence: CASSPYSGNTIYF. Together with reference TRBV7-2 and TRBJ1-3, the CDR3 gives the full variable domain: GAGVSQSPSNKVTEKGKDVELRCDPISGHTALYWYRQSLGQGLEFLIYFQGNSAPDKSGLPSDRFSAERTGGSVSTLTIQRTQQEDSAVYLCASSPYSGNTIYFGEGSWLTVV.

The chain links TRBV5-1 to TRBJ2-5; D is undetermined. CDR1 SGHRS and CDR2 YFSETQ come from the germline V gene. The CDR3 contains 14 residues. V lost 0 bases, J lost 3 bases, and 9 bases lay in between. The CDR3, as DNA: TGCGCCAGCAGCTTGGGTCAGCTTAAAGAGACCCAGTACTTC. This gives the protein CASSLGQLKETQYF.

J is TRBJ2-3 and V is TRBV28; no clear D gene. The V end lost 4 bases, the J end lost 8 bases, and 7 bases lay between the germline ends. CDR3 length equals 11 residues. Per the germline V gene, CDR1 is MDHEN and CDR2 is SYDVKM. The DNA of the CDR3 is TGTGCCAGCAGTTCTCTTCGTACGCAGTATTTT. Translated: CASSSLRTQYF.

This chain connects TRBV30 to TRBJ2-3; 8 nucleotides match TRBD2. V was pared by 4 bases and J by 0 bases, with 3 bases of the junction left unmatched. The CDR3 sequence is 14 residues long. The germline CDR1 and CDR2 sequences are GTSNPN and SVGIG (reference sequence). In DNA, the CDR3 is TGTGCCTGGATAGCGGGGATTAGCACAGATACGCAGTATTTT. Encoded protein: CAWIAGISTDTQYF.

The gene calls are TRBV3-1 (or the pseudogene TRBV3-2) and TRBJ1-1; TRBD1 might be the D (6 bases). CDR1 and CDR2 (germline): LGHDT, YNNKEL (reference sequence). The CDR3 contains 14 residues. Trimming pared 5 bases from V and 4 bases from J, leaving 14 bases between. CDR3 nucleotides: TGTGCCAGCAGCGCATACAGGGAGGGCACTGAAGCTTTCTTT. Translation gives CASSAYREGTEAFF.

There are a few counts of this clone. The genes are TRBV7-3 and TRBJ2-1, with a weak D call TRBD1 (6 bases). The V gene lost 5 bases and the J gene lost 10 bases, with 15 bases spanning the gap. The CDR3 has 13 residues. Looked up from germline, CDR1 is SGHTA and CDR2 is FQGTGA. The CDR3, as DNA: TGTGCCAGCAGCCGCGCCCGGGACACCGAGCAGTTCTTC. Translating it yields CASSRARDTEQFF.

This chain connects TRBV9 to TRBJ1-2; D might be TRBD1 (6 bases). CDR3 size: 16 residues. The V gene's germline CDR1 is SGDLS and CDR2 YYNGEE. The V gene lost 4 bases and the J gene lost 5 bases, with 21 bases spanning the gap. The CDR3 region has the DNA TGTGCCAGCAGCCGCAGGGGTAAAGGGGGAGGGTATGGCTACACCTTC. Encoded protein: CASSRRGKGGGYGYTF. The complete variable domain, with remaining parts taken from reference TRBV9 and TRBJ1-2, reads DSGVTQTPKHLITATGQRVTLRCSPRSGDLSVYWYQQSLDQGLQFLIQYYNGEERAKGNILERFSAQQFPDLHSELNLSSLELGDSALYFCASSRRGKGGGYGYTFGSGTRLTVV.

The chain combines TRBV19 with TRBJ2-3; possibly TRBD1 for D (5 bases). V was shortened by 6 bases and J by 8 bases, with 15 bases between the two germline ends. The CDR3 has 13 amino acids. In germline, CDR1 is LNHDA, CDR2 SQIVND (reference sequence). CDR3 region: CASRTEARATQYF. CDR3 nucleotides: TGTGCCAGTAGGACAGAGGCTCGAGCTACGCAGTATTTT.

The chain combines TRBV5-6 with TRBJ1-1, with a tentative D call TRBD1 (6 bases). V was clipped by 0 bases and J by 1 base, with 16 bases between them. Germline V gene lookup returns CDR1 SGHDT and CDR2 YYEEEE. CDR3 size: 17 residues. CDR3 DNA sequence: TGTGCCAGCAGCTTGGTCACGGGGGGCGCGAGGAACACTGAAGCTTTCTTT. This gives the protein CASSLVTGGARNTEAFF.

This clone was seen only once. The V call is TRBV7-2, the J call TRBJ1-1; D is ambiguous. Trimming pared 1 base from V and 6 bases from J, leaving 9 bases between. This CDR3 region has 13 residues. Germline V gives CDR1 SGHTA, CDR2 FQGNSA. CDR3 loop: CASSLVEVSEAFF. The CDR3 bases are TGTGCCAGCAGCTTAGTAGAGGTCTCTGAAGCTTTCTTT.

The CDR3 DNA follows: TGTGCCAGCAGTTACCCAGGGGGCACTGAAGCTTTCTTT. It yields the protein CASSYPGGTEAFF. The chain carries TRBV6-2 or TRBV6-3 and TRBJ1-1, with 7 bases that match TRBD1. Germline trimming cut 2 bases from V and 4 bases from J; bases unmatched to any gene: 1. The CDR3 sequence is 13 residues long. The germline V gene has CDR1 MNHEY and CDR2 SVGEGT.